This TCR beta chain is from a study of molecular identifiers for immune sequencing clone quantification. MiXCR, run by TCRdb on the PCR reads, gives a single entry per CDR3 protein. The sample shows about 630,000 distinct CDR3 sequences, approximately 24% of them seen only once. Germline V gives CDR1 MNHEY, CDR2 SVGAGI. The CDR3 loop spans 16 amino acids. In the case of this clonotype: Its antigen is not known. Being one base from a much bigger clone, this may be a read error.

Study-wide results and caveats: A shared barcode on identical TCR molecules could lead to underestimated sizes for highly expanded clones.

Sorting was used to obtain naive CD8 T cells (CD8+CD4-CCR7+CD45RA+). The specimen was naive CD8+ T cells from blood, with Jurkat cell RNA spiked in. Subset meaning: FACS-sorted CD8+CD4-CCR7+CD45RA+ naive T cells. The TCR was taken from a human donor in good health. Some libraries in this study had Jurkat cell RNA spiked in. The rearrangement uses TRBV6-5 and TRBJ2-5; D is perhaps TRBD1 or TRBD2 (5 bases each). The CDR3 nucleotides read TGTGCCAGCCACAACCCGGGACGGACAAACCAAGAGACCCGGTACTTC. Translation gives CASHNPGRTNQETRYF.